Each of the 8 T cell receptor beta chains below was sequenced from the same sample in a study of PD-1 blockade in classical Hodgkin lymphoma. TCRdb keeps only in-frame clones here, not all; method: immunoSEQ multiplex PCR. The data contain roughly 13,000 clones, approximately 86% of them singletons. Each patient experienced a relapse that followed autologous stem cell transplantation, and brentuximab vedotin exposure varied. This sample comprised peripheral blood mononuclear cells (PBMCs), obtained at baseline. Receptor source: a human donor with classical Hodgkin lymphoma.

In this sample, this clone turned up a few times. The chain links TRBV7-2 to TRBJ1-1; tentatively, D is TRBD1 (6 bases). V gave up 0 bases and J gave up 0 bases, with 14 bases separating them. The CDR3 runs to 17 residues. Germline loops: CDR1 SGHTA, CDR2 FQGNSA. The CDR3 region is CASSLAQLGHLNTEAFF. CDR3 sequence (DNA): TGTGCCAGCAGCTTAGCGCAGTTGGGACACTTGAACACTGAAGCTTTCTTT.

In this sample, this clone turned up once. This chain links TRBV7-3 with TRBJ1-1; D is ambiguous. The CDR3 has 13 residues. V lost 8 bases and J 0 bases, leaving 10 bases between the germline ends. Germline CDR1 reads SGHTA; CDR2 reads FQGTGA. Written as DNA, the CDR3 is TGTGCCAGCGGCGAGGGTTTGAACACTGAAGCTTTCTTT. Translating gives CASGEGLNTEAFF. The variable domain in full, with the rest retrieved from reference TRBV7-3 and TRBJ1-1, is GAGVSQTPSNKVTEKGKYVELRCDPISGHTALYWYRQSLGQGPEFLIYFQGTGAADDSGLPNDRFFAVRPEGSVSTLKIQRTERGDSAVYLCASGEGLNTEAFFGQGTRLTVV.

This chain connects TRBV9 to TRBJ1-5, with D possibly being TRBD1 (6 bases). Trimming cost V 5 bases and J 2 bases, with 14 bases left between them. Germline assignment: CDR1 SGDLS and CDR2 YYNGEE. The CDR3 is 15 amino acids. The CDR3 spells CASSKRGYGNQPQHF. The CDR3 DNA reads as TGTGCCAGCAGTAAAAGGGGGTATGGCAATCAGCCCCAGCATTTT. The variable domain in full, with the rest retrieved from reference TRBV9 and TRBJ1-5, is DSGVTQTPKHLITATGQRVTLRCSPRSGDLSVYWYQQSLDQGLQFLIQYYNGEERAKGNILERFSAQQFPDLHSELNLSSLELGDSALYFCASSKRGYGNQPQHFGDGTRLSIL.

This clone occurred once. This rearrangement joins TRBV7-9 to TRBJ1-2, with TRBD1 identical over 7 bases. Germline CDR1 is SEHNR and CDR2 is FQNEAQ (reference sequence). CDR3 length: 18 residues. V shed 0 bases and J 6 bases; nucleotides not matched to a gene: 16. The CDR3 loop reads CASSLAYRGLTGQNGYTF. In DNA form, the CDR3 reads TGTGCCAGCAGCTTAGCTTACCGGGGTTTGACAGGGCAAAATGGCTACACCTTC.

This clone was counted between two and nine times. The genes are TRBV7-9 and TRBJ2-7; 9 bases map to TRBD2. V gave up 1 base and J gave up 3 bases; unmatched junction bases: 4. The CDR3 runs 15 residues. The V gene's germline CDR1 is SEHNR and CDR2 FQNEAQ (reference sequence). The CDR3 DNA reads as TGTGCCAGCAGCTTAGTAGGTAGCGGGGGCTACGAGCAGTACTTC. Translated, it gives CASSLVGSGGYEQYF.

This clone was counted once. The V gene is TRBV11-2, the J gene TRBJ2-5, with 10 bases aligning to TRBD1. Germline V gene sequence: CDR1 SGHAT, CDR2 FQNNGV. The trim removed 1 base at V and 5 bases at J, leaving 1 base unmatched. This CDR3 spans 14 amino acids. The CDR3, as DNA: TGTGCCAGCAGCTTAGGACAGGGGGCGGAGACCCAGTACTTC. This gives the protein CASSLGQGAETQYF.

The chain employs TRBV21-1 and TRBJ1-1; no DNA check was done on the table's D call, TRBD1. TRBV21-1 is tagged as a pseudogene. The CDR3 runs to 17 residues. CDR3 sequence: CASSKEAGGTGDTEAFF. The CDR3 bases are TGTGCCAGCAGCAAAGAGGCTGGTGGGACAGGGGACACTGAAGCTTTCTTT.

The chain links TRBV9 to TRBJ1-6, with TRBD1 matching over 8 bases. This CDR3 comprises 19 residues. The V gene end was trimmed by 0 bases and the J gene end by 8 bases; junction bases not matched to a gene: 16. Germline V gives CDR1 SGDLS, CDR2 YYNGEE. The CDR3 DNA sequence: TGTGCCAGCAGCGTAGGTCTGTCCTCCAGGGGGCGGGGGTATTCACCCCTCCACTTT. Protein: CASSVGLSSRGRGYSPLHF.